This TCR beta chain stems from a study of T-cell reconstitution after alpha-beta-depleted transplantation in children. The CDR3 totals 13 residues. V lost 0 bases and J 2 bases, leaving 4 bases between the germline ends. Per the germline V gene, CDR1 is SGDLS and CDR2 is YYNGEE. Unique molecular identifiers tagged the TCRbeta library. TCRdb itself ran the PCR reads through MiXCR, one entry per CDR3 protein. Of about 400,000 distinct CDR3 sequences in the sample, just over 20% were seen once. There are a few counts of this clonotype. The rearrangement uses TRBV9 and TRBJ2-3; D gene uncertain. This sequence originates from a human donor who donated a stem cell graft to a child with acute myeloid leukemia. The sample here was PBMCs from the stem cell graft donor, taken from the stem cell graft. CDR3 in amino acids: CASSVVLTDTQYF. CDR3 coding DNA: TGTGCCAGCAGCGTAGTACTCACAGATACGCAGTATTTT.